This T cell receptor beta chain came from a study of cytomegalovirus exposure and HLA in healthy donors. A multiplex PCR was run with 60 Vbeta primers and 13 Jbeta primers. The repertoire was sequenced with immunoSEQ multiplex PCR; TCRdb's copy has only in-frame clones and lacks some. The sample shows tens of thousands of clones, 9.5% to 13% of them seen only once. Looked up from germline, CDR1 is MNHEY and CDR2 is SMNVEV (reference sequence). The CDR3 extends over 15 amino acids. V gave up 6 bases and J gave up 9 bases; unmatched junction bases: 12. Study-wide results and limits: Donor immune exposure was known only as CMV serostatus. A later analysis associated 16,951 TCR beta sequences with HLA alleles at a 0.05 false discovery rate.

Points on this clone: Its antigen is not identified.

The chain recombines TRBV27 with TRBJ2-1, with 9 bases matching TRBD2. This TCR derives from a man between 60 and 75 years old in good health and CMV-seropositive. The material sequenced was PBMCs. CDR3 amino acids: CASRSAGGGTIEQFF. The CDR3 DNA is TGTGCCAGCAGATCCGCGGGAGGGGGTACGATTGAGCAGTTCTTC.